This TCR beta chain was recorded in a study of blood T cell repertoires in COVID-19. Losses at the gene ends were 6 bases for V and 5 bases for J; bases not matched to a gene: 12. CDR3 size: 15 residues. Per the germline V gene, CDR1 is LNHDA and CDR2 is SQIVND (reference sequence). Study processing details: Quantification of nucleated cells was approximated via reference gene primer amplification. The assay was immunoSEQ multiplex PCR, and TCRdb's table has in-frame clones only and misses some. V, J and clone size are taken as reported in that table, and D and trimming were inferred from the DNA itself. The sample shows about 410,000 clones, over 75% of them seen only once.

This rearrangement joins TRBV19 to TRBJ1-2; 7 bases are a match to TRBD1. This TCR was sampled from a woman aged 40-49 years with COVID-19, enrolled during active disease. Input material: peripheral blood. CDR3 nucleotides: TGTGCCAGTAGCCCTTACTCAGGGGGAGATTATGGCTACACCTTC. Its translation: CASSPYSGGDYGYTF.